One and the same sample provided the 25 T cell receptor beta chains below, sequenced in a study of cytomegalovirus exposure and HLA in healthy donors. The PCR ran on 60 Vbeta and 13 Jbeta primers. Assay: immunoSEQ multiplex PCR; the TCRdb copy retains only in-frame clones and omits some. The profile shows over 60,000 clones, 75% to 80% of them singletons. The source material was PBMCs. The origin of the receptors is a man aged 18-30 years in good health and CMV-seronegative.

About this clone itself: At one boundary the junction diverges from the germline segment, which might be a read error. In DNA form, the CDR3 reads TGTGCCAGCAGCCTAGCGACGGGGGACAACACTGAAGCTTTCTTT. It specifies CASSLATGDNTEAFF. The rearrangement uses TRBV7-9 and TRBJ1-1; D is possibly TRBD1 (5 bases). CDR1 and CDR2 (germline): SEHNR, FQNEAQ (reference sequence). The CDR3 spans 15 residues.

This sequence joins TRBV5-1 and TRBJ2-5; 11 nucleotides align to TRBD1. Germline trimming cut 3 bases from V and 5 bases from J; bases unmatched to any gene: 9. The CDR3 is 16 amino acids. Germline-derived CDR1 and CDR2 are SGHRS and YFSETQ. CDR3 residues: CASSYGQGAIAETQYF. The CDR3 region has the DNA TGCGCCAGCAGCTACGGACAGGGGGCTATTGCGGAGACCCAGTACTTC.

The chain carries TRBV5-1 and TRBJ1-5, with D perhaps TRBD1 (6 bases). Per the germline V gene, CDR1 is SGHRS and CDR2 is YFSETQ. V was pared by 5 bases and J by 7 bases, with 19 bases between. CDR3 length: 15 residues. The CDR3, as DNA: TGCGCCAGCAGGTGGGACACCGCCGCCGGACAGCCCCAGCATTTT. It codes for CASRWDTAAGQPQHF. Together with reference TRBV5-1 and TRBJ1-5, the CDR3 gives the full variable domain: KAGVTQTPRYLIKTRGQQVTLSCSPISGHRSVSWYQQTPGQGLQFLFEYFSETQRNKGNFPGRFSGRQFSNSRSEMNVSTLELGDSALYLCASRWDTAAGQPQHFGDGTRLSIL.

V is TRBV30 and J is TRBJ2-3; no clear D gene. Germline V CDR1 and CDR2: GTSNPN, SVGIG (reference sequence). V lost 4 bases, J lost 0 bases, and 14 bases lay in between. The CDR3 loop spans 15 amino acids. DNA of the CDR3: TGTGCCTGGACCGTATCTAGTACTAGCACAGATACGCAGTATTTT. Protein: CAWTVSSTSTDTQYF.

V and J are TRBV15 and TRBJ2-1, with D perhaps matching TRBD2 (5 bases). V shed 0 bases and J shed 5 bases, with 14 bases lying between them. CDR3 length: 16 amino acids. From germline, CDR1 is LNHNV and CDR2 YYDKDF (reference sequence). Written as DNA, the CDR3 is TGTGCCACCAGCAGAGATCCGAGACTAAGCCACAATGAGCAGTTCTTC. It is translated as CATSRDPRLSHNEQFF.

The gene calls are TRBV30 and TRBJ2-7, with D possibly matching TRBD2 (6 bases). V was cut by 4 bases and J by 2 bases, with 18 bases left in between. This CDR3 spans 15 amino acids. The germline CDR1 and CDR2 sequences are GTSNPN and SVGIG (reference sequence). The CDR3 here is CAWTTGTDSAYEQYF. The CDR3 coding sequence is TGTGCCTGGACCACCGGGACTGATTCTGCCTACGAGCAGTACTTC.

This clone appeared once. The sample carries other DNA sequences with the same CDR3. The chain joins TRBV5-8 to TRBJ2-7; 7 bases match TRBD1. V lost 4 bases, J lost 0 bases, and 10 bases stayed unmatched. Per the germline V gene, CDR1 is SGHTS and CDR2 is YDEGEE. The length of the CDR3 is 16 residues. Here the CDR3 DNA reads TGTGCCAGCAGCCCGCCGACAGGGTTAGTCTCCTACGAGCAGTACTTC. Amino acids: CASSPPTGLVSYEQYF.

The chain links TRBV18 to TRBJ2-1; TRBD2 matches at 8 bases. The CDR3 runs to 19 residues. CDR1 is KGHSH and CDR2 is LQKENI in the germline V gene. V was pared by 0 bases and J by 9 bases, with 19 bases of the junction left unmatched. CDR3 residues: CASSPPSLSGALGTAEQFF. The CDR3 coding sequence is TGTGCCAGCTCACCACCTTCCCTTAGCGGGGCCCTTGGGACCGCTGAGCAGTTCTTC. The full variable domain, completed using reference TRBV18 and TRBJ2-1, is NAGVMQNPRHLVRRRGQEARLRCSPMKGHSHVYWYRQLPEEGLKFMVYLQKENIIDESGMPKERFSAEFPKEGPSILRIQQVVRGDSAAYFCASSPPSLSGALGTAEQFFGPGTRLTVL.

The rearrangement links TRBV6-1 to TRBJ2-3; D may be TRBD2 (6 bases). CDR1 and CDR2 from the germline V gene are MNHNS and SASEGT. Deletions cut 8 bases from V and 0 bases from J, with 12 bases between. CDR3 size: 14 residues. CDR3 region: CASLYGGSTDTQYF. Here the CDR3 DNA reads TGTGCCAGCCTCTACGGGGGTAGCACAGATACGCAGTATTTT.

This chain links TRBV11-1 with TRBJ2-1, with D tentatively TRBD1 (6 bases). Germline V gives CDR1 SGHAT, CDR2 FQDESV (reference sequence). There are 17 residues in the CDR3. V was trimmed by 3 bases and J by 4 bases, leaving 19 bases between them. Here the CDR3 reads CASSFRLLQGSYNEQFF. CDR3 bases: TGTGCCAGCAGCTTTCGTCTGCTGCAGGGGTCGTACAATGAGCAGTTCTTC.

The chain uses TRBV10-1 and TRBJ2-1, with TRBD1 matching over 10 bases. The CDR3 has 17 amino acids. CDR1 WNHNN and CDR2 SYGVQD come from the germline V gene (reference sequence). Trimming cost V 0 bases and J 10 bases; bases outside gene matches: 12. The CDR3 spells CASSESPRDRGKEEQFF. CDR3 sequence (DNA): TGCGCCAGCAGTGAGTCGCCGAGGGACAGGGGAAAGGAGGAGCAGTTCTTC.

V gene TRBV10-3 combines with J gene TRBJ2-2, with TRBD1 matching over 10 bases. Unmatched junction bases numbered 5, after V lost 4 bases and J lost 6 bases. The CDR3 sequence is 15 residues long. Per germline, CDR1 ENHRY and CDR2 SYGVKD. Written as DNA, the CDR3 is TGTGCCATCAGTGGACAGGGGGCGCCTCCCGGGGAGCTGTTTTTT. This sequence encodes CAISGQGAPPGELFF.

This chain uses TRBV6-5 with TRBJ2-7; D is possibly TRBD2 (5 bases). The CDR3 extends over 14 amino acids. V lost 5 bases, J lost 1 base, and 12 bases lay in between. The V gene's germline CDR1 is MNHEY and CDR2 SVGAGI. The CDR3 region has the DNA TGTGCCAGCAGTCCCTCCGGGGATTCCTACGAGCAGTACTTC. Encoded protein: CASSPSGDSYEQYF.

The rearrangement links TRBV6-5 to TRBJ2-3; a possible D gene is TRBD1 (6 bases). Per the germline V gene, CDR1 is MNHEY and CDR2 is SVGAGI. There are 14 residues in the CDR3. V was pared by 6 bases and J by 1 base, with 11 bases between. The CDR3 DNA follows: TGTGCCAGCAGCATTAGACAGGGCACAGATACGCAGTATTTT. It yields the protein CASSIRQGTDTQYF.

The rearrangement uses TRBV28 and TRBJ2-3, with 10 bases matching TRBD1. J lost 2 bases, V lost 5 bases, and 4 bases had no gene match. The CDR3 is made up of 15 amino acids. The germline V gene encodes CDR1 MDHEN and CDR2 SYDVKM. As DNA, the CDR3 is TGTGCCAGCAGTGGACAGGGGGGTCACACAGATACGCAGTATTTT. Translation: CASSGQGGHTDTQYF.

This chain joins TRBV9 and TRBJ1-6; 10 bases are shared with TRBD1. This CDR3 comprises 16 residues. Germline V gene sequence: CDR1 SGDLS, CDR2 YYNGEE. V lost 4 bases, J lost 5 bases, and 6 bases stayed unmatched. The CDR3 nucleotides read TGTGCCAGCAGCCCCAGACAGGGGGCGGATAATTCACCCCTCCACTTT. Translation: CASSPRQGADNSPLHF.

The gene calls are TRBV4-2 and TRBJ2-6, with D tentatively TRBD1 (5 bases). The CDR3 loop spans 18 amino acids. Trimming shortened V by 4 bases and J by 0 bases, and 16 bases separated the two germline ends. Germline V lookup: CDR1 LGHNA, CDR2 YNFKEQ. The CDR3 region is CASSLHSARVSGANVLTF. The CDR3 nucleotides are TGTGCCAGCAGCCTACACTCCGCCAGGGTCTCTGGGGCCAACGTCCTGACTTTC.

The chain is built from TRBV25-1 and TRBJ1-6; D may be TRBD1 (6 bases). The CDR3 consists of 14 residues. Germline lookup yields CDR1 MGHDK and CDR2 SYGVNS. V dropped 8 bases and J dropped 6 bases, with 14 bases sitting between them. The DNA for the CDR3 is TGTGCCAGCGGAGAGGGGGGGTTTAATTCACCCCTCCACTTT. This encodes CASGEGGFNSPLHF.

CDR3 protein: CASSLDRDGYTF. In DNA, the CDR3 is TGCGCCAGCAGCCTAGACAGGGATGGCTACACCTTC. J is TRBJ1-2 and V is TRBV4-3; 7 positions match TRBD1. The CDR3 is made up of 12 amino acids. The germline V gene encodes CDR1 LGHNA and CDR2 YSLEER. V was pared by 4 bases and J by 6 bases, with 2 bases of the junction left unmatched.

The chain joins TRBV30 to TRBJ2-6; D may be TRBD1 (6 bases). Germline-derived CDR1 and CDR2 are GTSNPN and SVGIG (reference sequence). Trimming shortened V by 8 bases and J by 0 bases, and 17 bases separated the two germline ends. The CDR3 has 16 residues. CDR3 nucleotides: TGTGCCACAGGACAGAGTCTCCTCTCTGGGGCCAACGTCCTGACTTTC. Protein sequence: CATGQSLLSGANVLTF. Complete variable domain (other parts from reference TRBV30 and TRBJ2-6): SQTIHQWPATLVQPVGSPLSLECTVEGTSNPNLYWYRQAAGRGLQLLFYSVGIGQISSEVPQNLSASRPQDRQFILSSKKLLLSDSGFYLCATGQSLLSGANVLTFGAGSRLTVL.

This chain uses TRBV19 with TRBJ1-1, with a weak D call TRBD1 (5 bases). The germline gives CDR1 LNHDA, CDR2 SQIVND (reference sequence). The length of the CDR3 is 16 residues. V was cut by 3 bases and J by 0 bases, with 14 bases left in between. In DNA, the CDR3 is TGTGCCAGTAGTATCCCCCCGACAGTGATGAACACTGAAGCTTTCTTT. The encoded protein is CASSIPPTVMNTEAFF.

This clone was seen a single time. V gene TRBV18 combines with J gene TRBJ1-1; the D is unclear. Germline CDR1 and CDR2: KGHSH and LQKENI. The CDR3 has 11 residues. Trimming stripped 6 bases from V and 8 bases from J, with 10 bases between. CDR3 protein: CASSPKNEAFF. The CDR3 DNA follows: TGTGCCAGCTCCCCTAAGAACGAAGCTTTCTTT.

The V and J genes are TRBV2 and TRBJ2-3; 9 bases fit TRBD1. The CDR3 is 19 residues long. Trimming took 4 bases from V and 3 from J; bases not matched to a gene: 17. Germline-derived CDR1 and CDR2 are SNHLY and FYNNEI. The CDR3 spells CASSVEGTHTGGLTDTQYF. In nucleotides, the CDR3 is TGTGCCAGCAGTGTAGAGGGGACTCATACAGGGGGCCTAACAGATACGCAGTATTTT.

The J gene is TRBJ2-3, the V gene TRBV5-1; 8 positions agree with TRBD1. V lost 0 bases, J lost 3 bases, and 6 bases stayed unmatched. Germline V gene data show CDR1 as SGHRS and CDR2 as YFSETQ. This CDR3 region has 16 residues. This CDR3 is CASSLGAGGLTDTQYF. The CDR3 DNA reads as TGCGCCAGCAGCTTGGGGGCAGGGGGCTTGACAGATACGCAGTATTTT.

This chain uses TRBV7-8 with TRBJ2-5, with 7 bases aligning to TRBD1. Germline CDR1 SGHVS, CDR2 FQNEAQ. J was trimmed by 2 bases and V by 5 bases; bases with no gene match: 5. The CDR3 sequence is 14 residues long. In DNA, the CDR3 is TGTGCCAGCAGCCCACGGACAGGACAAGAGACCCAGTACTTC. It encodes CASSPRTGQETQYF.